Listed below are T cell receptor beta chains from one sample, sequenced in a study of blood T cell repertoires in COVID-19. Clones were sequenced by immunoSEQ multiplex PCR, and TCRdb holds only the in-frame ones, with some missing. The sample has 45,000 to 65,000 clones, around 86% seen once. The sequenced sample was peripheral blood. Every receptor here comes from a middle-aged man with active COVID-19. CDR3s include the opening cysteine and the closing phenylalanine or tryptophan. Fields, in order: D gene, V gene, clone size, CDR3 length, J gene, CDR3 protein, CDR3 DNA. A D gene is named only where the DNA matches it firmly. The size field is filled for only some rows; it gives once, few, many or a size class.

>.|TRBV19|once|15|TRBJ1-4
CASSSQGSGNEKLFF
TGTGCCAGTAGTTCTCAGGGGTCGGGTAATGAAAAACTGTTTTTT
>.|TRBV28|.|19|TRBJ2-3
CASSLSTLRGGAGTDTQYF
TGTGCCAGCAGTTTATCGACCCTCCGTGGCGGGGCGGGCACAGATACGCAGTATTTT
>.|TRBV7-9|once|13|TRBJ2-1
CASSLVLRNEQFF
TGTGCCAGCAGCTTAGTATTACGGAATGAGCAGTTCTTC
>.|TRBV5-5|.|13|TRBJ2-4
CASSLEVYGQFKF
TGTGCCAGCAGCTTGGAAGTTTACGGACAGTTCAAGTTC
>TRBD1|TRBV13|once|16|TRBJ2-2
CASSLGRGRNTGELFF
TGTGCCAGCAGCTTGGGCAGGGGGCGGAACACCGGGGAGCTGTTTTTT
>TRBD1|TRBV12-3/TRBV12-4|once|13|TRBJ1-3
CASSTGAGNTIYF
TGTGCCAGCAGTACAGGGGCTGGAAACACCATATATTTT
>.|TRBV18|.|13|TRBJ2-5
CASSGRRQETQYF
TGTGCCAGCTCAGGGCGCCGGCAAGAGACCCAGTACTTC
>.|TRBV6-1|.|15|TRBJ2-7
CASSESEDLAYEQYF
TGTGCCAGCAGTGAAAGCGAGGACTTAGCCTACGAGCAGTACTTC
>TRBD2|TRBV5-1|.|15|TRBJ2-1
CASRPTSGPYNEQFF
TGCGCCAGCAGGCCGACTAGCGGTCCCTACAATGAGCAGTTCTTC
>.|TRBV7-9|.|11|TRBJ2-7
CASSQAGEQYF
TGTGCCAGCAGCCAAGCAGGCGAGCAGTACTTC
>TRBD1|TRBV6-2/TRBV6-3|.|16|TRBJ1-1
CASSSRDRGLGTEAFF
TGTGCCAGCAGTTCCCGGGACAGGGGCCTGGGAACTGAAGCTTTCTTT
>.|TRBV5-1|.|16|TRBJ2-5
CASSPGGGGRQETQYF
TGCGCCAGCAGCCCGGGGGGCGGGGGCCGCCAAGAGACCCAGTACTTC
>.|TRBV7-6|.|16|TRBJ1-3
CASSLARPGGGNTIYF
TGTGCCAGCAGCTTAGCGCGACCTGGAGGCGGAAACACCATATATTTT
>.|TRBV5-1|.|14|TRBJ1-1
CASSLHGGNTEAFF
TGCGCCAGCAGCTTGCACGGCGGGAACACTGAAGCTTTCTTT
>.|TRBV15|few|17|TRBJ1-4
CATSPGGNLETNEKLFF
TGTGCCACCAGCCCGGGGGGGAATTTAGAAACTAATGAAAAACTGTTTTTT
>TRBD1|TRBV28|once|15|TRBJ2-7
CASSPRQGSSYEQYF
TGTGCCAGCAGTCCCCGACAGGGGAGTTCCTACGAGCAGTACTTC
>TRBD1|TRBV6-6|.|16|TRBJ1-3
CASTTGQPMIGNTIYF
TGTGCCAGCACCACGGGACAGCCAATGATTGGAAACACCATATATTTT